This T cell receptor (beta chain) was sequenced during a study of blood T cells in healthy people across ages. Study-wide findings and caveats: A strong correlation was seen between TCR beta diversity and naive T cell percentage.

Sample-barcoded 5' priming and a J-beta primer mix drove a second PCR of roughly 6 to 12 cycles. A minimum of 3 million CDR3-containing paired-end reads was obtained for each sample. TCRdb reanalysed the 5' RACE reads using MiXCR and keeps one entry per CDR3 protein. The data contain fewer than 800,000 distinct CDR3 sequences, approximately 29% of them singletons. Remarks on this clonotype: The target antigen is unknown.

CDR3 length equals 16 residues. In germline, CDR1 is SGHTA, CDR2 FQGNSA. The genes are TRBV7-2 and TRBJ2-5; 7 bases match TRBD1. The J call may be in error: the DNA end matches TRBJ2-7 better. This receptor was taken from a woman over 75 in good health. The sequencing input was blood. The CDR3 spells CASSFLALGDRDEQYF. CDR3 bases: TGTGCCAGCAGCTTTCTGGCTCTCGGCGACAGGGACGAGCAGTACTTC.